This T cell receptor beta chain stems from a study of blood T cell repertoires in COVID-19. TCRdb's table, derived via immunoSEQ multiplex PCR, lists solely in-frame clones and lacks some. Altogether around 170,000 clones are present, around 83% being singletons, with the ten largest covering about 1.5%. Germline CDR1 MDHEN, CDR2 SYDVKM. Trimming removed 3 bases from V and 5 bases from J; junction bases left unmatched: 5. The CDR3 is 16 amino acids. The J gene is TRBJ2-5, the V gene TRBV28; 14 bases map to TRBD2. The TCR originated in a human donor in a cohort sampled during active COVID-19. What was sequenced was peripheral blood. DNA for the CDR3: TGTGCCAGCAGTTTCGGACTAGCGGGAGGTACGGAGACCCAGTACTTC. Its protein product is CASSFGLAGGTETQYF.